The clone carrying this TCR beta chain was detected a few times. The sample comes from a study of T cells in Graves' hyperthyroidism and ophthalmopathy. From RNA transcripts, TCR beta CDR3 regions were amplified. During a first-round RT-PCR of the TCR CDR3, the HTBI primer set was used. MiXCR was run by TCRdb on the multiplex PCR reads, yielding one entry per CDR3 protein. This sample has 490,000 or so distinct CDR3 sequences, with around a fifth found just once. From germline, CDR1 is GTSNPN and CDR2 SVGIG (reference sequence). The CDR3 is made up of 12 amino acids. Deletions cut 0 bases from V and 3 bases from J, with 6 bases between.

The sequence came from a woman between 70 and 85 years old with Graves' ophthalmopathy. The genes are TRBV30 and TRBJ2-7, with TRBD2 as a possible D gene (5 bases). Sequenced sample: blood. DNA for the CDR3: TGTGCCTGGAGTGTACGGGGCTACGAGCAGTACTTC. Amino acids: CAWSVRGYEQYF.